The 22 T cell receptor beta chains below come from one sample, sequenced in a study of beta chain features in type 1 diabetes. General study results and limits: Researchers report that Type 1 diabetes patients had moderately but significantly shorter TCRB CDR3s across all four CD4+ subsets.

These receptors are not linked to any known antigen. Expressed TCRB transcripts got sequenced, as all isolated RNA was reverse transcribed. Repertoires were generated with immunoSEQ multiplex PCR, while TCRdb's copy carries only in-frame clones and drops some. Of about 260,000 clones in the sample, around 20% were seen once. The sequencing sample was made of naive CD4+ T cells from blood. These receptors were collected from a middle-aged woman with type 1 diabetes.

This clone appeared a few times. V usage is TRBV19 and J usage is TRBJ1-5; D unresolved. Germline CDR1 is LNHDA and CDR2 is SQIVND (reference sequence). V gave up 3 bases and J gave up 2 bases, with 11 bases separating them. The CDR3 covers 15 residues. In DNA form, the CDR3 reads TGTGCCAGTAGTATGGGAGGGAATGGCAATCAGCCCCAGCATTTT. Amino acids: CASSMGGNGNQPQHF.

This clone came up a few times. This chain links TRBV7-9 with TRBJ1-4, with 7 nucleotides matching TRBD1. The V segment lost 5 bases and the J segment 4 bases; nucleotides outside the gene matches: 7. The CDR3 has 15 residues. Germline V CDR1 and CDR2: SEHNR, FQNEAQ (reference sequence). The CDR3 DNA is TGTGCCAGCAGCCCCACAGGGGTGGATAATGAAAAACTGTTTTTT. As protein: CASSPTGVDNEKLFF.

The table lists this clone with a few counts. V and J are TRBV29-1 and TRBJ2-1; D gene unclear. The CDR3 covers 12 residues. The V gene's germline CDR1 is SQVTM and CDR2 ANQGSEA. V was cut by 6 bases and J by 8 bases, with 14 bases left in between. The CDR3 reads CSVRRDGDEQFF. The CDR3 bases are TGCAGCGTACGTCGAGACGGAGATGAGCAGTTCTTC.

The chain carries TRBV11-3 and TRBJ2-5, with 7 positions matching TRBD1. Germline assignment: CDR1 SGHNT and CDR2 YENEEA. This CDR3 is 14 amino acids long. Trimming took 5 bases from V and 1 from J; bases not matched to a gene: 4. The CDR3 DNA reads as TGTGCCAGCAGCCCGGGACAGTTCCAAGAGACCCAGTACTTC. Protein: CASSPGQFQETQYF.

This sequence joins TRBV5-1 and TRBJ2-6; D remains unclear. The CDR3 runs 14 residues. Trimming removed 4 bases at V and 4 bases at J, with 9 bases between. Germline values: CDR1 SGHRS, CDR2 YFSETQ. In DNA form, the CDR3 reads TGCGCCAGCAGCGAGCCCTACGGGGCCAACGTCCTGACTTTC. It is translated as CASSEPYGANVLTF.

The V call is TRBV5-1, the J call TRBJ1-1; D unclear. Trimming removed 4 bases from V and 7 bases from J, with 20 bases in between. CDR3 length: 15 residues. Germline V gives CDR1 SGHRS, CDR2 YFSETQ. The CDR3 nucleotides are TGCGCCAGCAGCGCGGCCACGGGCGGAGGTCGTGAAGCTTTCTTT. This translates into CASSAATGGGREAFF. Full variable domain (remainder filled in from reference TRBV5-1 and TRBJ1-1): KAGVTQTPRYLIKTRGQQVTLSCSPISGHRSVSWYQQTPGQGLQFLFEYFSETQRNKGNFPGRFSGRQFSNSRSEMNVSTLELGDSALYLCASSAATGGGREAFFGQGTRLTVV.

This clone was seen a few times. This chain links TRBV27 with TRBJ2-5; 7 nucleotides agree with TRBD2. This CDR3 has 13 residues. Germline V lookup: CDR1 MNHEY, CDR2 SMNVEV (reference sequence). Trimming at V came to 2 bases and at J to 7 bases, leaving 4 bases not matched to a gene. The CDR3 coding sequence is TGTGCCAGCAGTTTAGCATCGGGGGGGACCCAGTACTTC. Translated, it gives CASSLASGGTQYF.

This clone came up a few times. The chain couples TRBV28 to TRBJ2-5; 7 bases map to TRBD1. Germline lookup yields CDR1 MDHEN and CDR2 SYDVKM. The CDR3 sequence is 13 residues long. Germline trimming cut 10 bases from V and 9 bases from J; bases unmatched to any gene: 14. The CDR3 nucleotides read TGTGCCACTACGACCGCAGGGGGAAGTGCCCAGTACTTC. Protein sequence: CATTTAGGSAQYF.

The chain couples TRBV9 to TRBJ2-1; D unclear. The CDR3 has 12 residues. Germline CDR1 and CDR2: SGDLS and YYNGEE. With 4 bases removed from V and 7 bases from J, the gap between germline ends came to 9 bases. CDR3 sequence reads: CASSPRANEQFF. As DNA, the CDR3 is TGTGCCAGCAGCCCTCGCGCAAATGAGCAGTTCTTC.

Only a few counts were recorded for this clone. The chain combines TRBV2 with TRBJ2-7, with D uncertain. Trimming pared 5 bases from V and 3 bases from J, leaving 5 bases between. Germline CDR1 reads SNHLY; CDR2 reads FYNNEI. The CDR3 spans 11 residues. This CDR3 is CASSLLYEQYF. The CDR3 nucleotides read TGTGCCAGCAGTCTCCTCTACGAGCAGTACTTC.

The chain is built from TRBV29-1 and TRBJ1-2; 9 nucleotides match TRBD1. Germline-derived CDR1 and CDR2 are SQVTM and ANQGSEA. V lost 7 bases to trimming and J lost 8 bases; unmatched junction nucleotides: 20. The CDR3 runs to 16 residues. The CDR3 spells CSAGGTGTPTLAGYTF. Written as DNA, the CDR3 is TGCAGCGCTGGGGGGACAGGGACTCCTACCCTTGCGGGCTACACCTTC.

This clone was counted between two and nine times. The CDR3 region is CASSNRVETEAFF. CDR3 nucleotides: TGTGCCAGCAGCAACAGGGTAGAAACTGAAGCTTTCTTT. The chain carries TRBV7-2 and TRBJ1-1, with D possibly TRBD1 on 6 matching bases. This CDR3 comprises 13 residues. The germline V and J ends were trimmed by 5 bases and 5 bases, with 12 bases remaining between them. CDR1 is SGHTA and CDR2 is FQGNSA in the germline V gene.

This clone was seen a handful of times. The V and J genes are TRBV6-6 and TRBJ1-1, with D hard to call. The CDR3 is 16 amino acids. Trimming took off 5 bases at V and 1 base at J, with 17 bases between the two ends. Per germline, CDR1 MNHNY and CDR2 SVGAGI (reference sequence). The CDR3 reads CASSTGLSPRNTEAFF. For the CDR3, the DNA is TGTGCCAGCAGTACCGGACTGAGTCCCAGGAACACTGAAGCTTTCTTT.

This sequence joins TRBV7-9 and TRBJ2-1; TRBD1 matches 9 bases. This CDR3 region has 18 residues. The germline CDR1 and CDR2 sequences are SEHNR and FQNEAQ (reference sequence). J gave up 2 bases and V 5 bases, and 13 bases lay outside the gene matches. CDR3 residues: CASSQDPPRTGAYNEQFF. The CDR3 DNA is TGTGCCAGCAGCCAAGATCCACCGCGGACAGGGGCCTACAATGAGCAGTTCTTC.

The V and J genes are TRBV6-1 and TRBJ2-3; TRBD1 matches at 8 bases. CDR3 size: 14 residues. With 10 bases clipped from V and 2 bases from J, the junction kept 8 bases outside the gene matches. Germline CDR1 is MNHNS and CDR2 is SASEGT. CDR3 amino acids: CAISGTGYTDTQYF. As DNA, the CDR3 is TGTGCCATCTCCGGGACAGGATACACAGATACGCAGTATTTT.

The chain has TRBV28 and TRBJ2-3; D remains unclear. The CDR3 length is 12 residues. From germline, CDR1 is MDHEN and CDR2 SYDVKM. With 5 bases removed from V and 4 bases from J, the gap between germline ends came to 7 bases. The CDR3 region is CASSPPADTQYF. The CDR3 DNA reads TGTGCCAGCAGTCCCCCCGCAGATACGCAGTATTTT.

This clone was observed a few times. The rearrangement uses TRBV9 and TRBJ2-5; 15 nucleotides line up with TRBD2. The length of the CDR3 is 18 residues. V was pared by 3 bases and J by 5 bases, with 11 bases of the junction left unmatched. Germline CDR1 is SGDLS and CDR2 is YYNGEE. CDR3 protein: CASSGGLAGGPRVETQYF. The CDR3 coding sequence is TGTGCCAGCAGCGGCGGACTAGCGGGAGGGCCGCGGGTGGAGACCCAGTACTTC.

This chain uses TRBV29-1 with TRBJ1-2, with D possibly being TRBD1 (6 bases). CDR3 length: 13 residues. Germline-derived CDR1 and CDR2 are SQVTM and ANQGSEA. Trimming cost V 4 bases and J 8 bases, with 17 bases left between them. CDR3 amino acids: CSVAKQGPEGYTF. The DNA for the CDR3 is TGCAGCGTTGCTAAGCAGGGGCCGGAGGGCTACACCTTC.

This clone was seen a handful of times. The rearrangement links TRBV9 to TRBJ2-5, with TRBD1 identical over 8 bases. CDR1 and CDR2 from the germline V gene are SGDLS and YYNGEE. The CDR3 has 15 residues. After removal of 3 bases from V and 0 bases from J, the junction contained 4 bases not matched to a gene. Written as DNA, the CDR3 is TGTGCCAGCAGCGCCGGACAGGGCTACCAAGAGACCCAGTACTTC. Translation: CASSAGQGYQETQYF.

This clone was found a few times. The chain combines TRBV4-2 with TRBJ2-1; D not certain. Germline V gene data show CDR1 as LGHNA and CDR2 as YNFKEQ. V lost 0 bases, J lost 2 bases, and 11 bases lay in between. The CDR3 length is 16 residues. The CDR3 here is CASSQDGQVPYNEQFF. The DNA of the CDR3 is TGTGCCAGCAGCCAAGACGGCCAGGTCCCCTACAATGAGCAGTTCTTC.

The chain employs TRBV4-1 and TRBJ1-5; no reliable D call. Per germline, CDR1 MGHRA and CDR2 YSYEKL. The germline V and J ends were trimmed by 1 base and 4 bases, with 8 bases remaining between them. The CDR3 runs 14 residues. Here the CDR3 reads CASSQGALNQPQHF. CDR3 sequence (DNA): TGCGCCAGCAGCCAAGGGGCCCTTAATCAGCCCCAGCATTTT.

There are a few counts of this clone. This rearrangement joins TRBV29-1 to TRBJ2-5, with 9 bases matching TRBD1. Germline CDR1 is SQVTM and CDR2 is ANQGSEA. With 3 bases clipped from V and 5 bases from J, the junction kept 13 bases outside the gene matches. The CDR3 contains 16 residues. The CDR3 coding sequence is TGCAGCGTTGAGGGAAGTAGGGACAGGGTCAGGGAGACCCAGTACTTC. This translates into CSVEGSRDRVRETQYF.